This TCR beta chain was sequenced in a study of shared clonotypes between healthy human individuals. Findings and limits, study-wide: Sampling covered blood only; tissue repertoires likely differ. The naive CD4 repertoires of several donors were compared, and roughly 5.1% of clonotypes were shared. Against clonotypes common to all four donors, non-shared ones had lower generation probabilities.

Assay used: immunoSEQ multiplex PCR; TCRdb lists only in-frame clones, some missing. This sample has some 500,000 clones, with 90% to 96% found just once. From germline, CDR1 is SGHAT and CDR2 FQNNGV. Trimming took off 5 bases at V and 0 bases at J, with 14 bases between the two ends. This CDR3 is 15 amino acids long. About this clone: Antigen: not known.

This TCR was recovered from a woman in her twenties or thirties in good health. Source material: naive CD4+ T cells sorted from blood. Subset meaning: CD45RA+ positively selected. The chain is built from TRBV11-2 and TRBJ2-7, with D possibly being TRBD1 (6 bases). The CDR3 region has the DNA TGTGCCAGCAGCCTACAGGGCCTGAGCTCCTACGAGCAGTACTTC. The encoded protein is CASSLQGLSSYEQYF.